The rows below give T cell receptor beta chains drawn from one sample of a study of shared clonotypes between healthy human individuals. Clones were sequenced by immunoSEQ multiplex PCR, and TCRdb holds only the in-frame ones, with some missing. The data hold 2 million to 2.5 million clones, with roughly 94% observed a single time. The material sequenced was naive CD4+ T cells sorted from blood. Every receptor here comes from a man between 18 and 29 years old in good health. Both conserved end residues are part of each CDR3. Each record gives: D gene, J gene, clone size, V gene, CDR3 protein, CDR3 DNA. A D gene is named only where the DNA matches it firmly. Only part of the rows carry a size: once, few, many, or a class if the clone is expanded.

NA | TRBJ1-5 | NA | TRBV5-1 | CASSSLGGQGQPQHF | TGCGCCAGCAGCTCGTTAGGGGGGCAGGGTCAGCCCCAGCATTTT
NA | TRBJ2-2 | NA | TRBV6-9 | CASSYLALSNTGELFF | TGTGCCAGCAGTTATTTGGCACTAAGCAACACCGGGGAGCTGTTTTTT
NA | TRBJ2-7 | NA | TRBV11-2 | CASSLWGAKYEQYF | TGTGCCAGCAGCTTATGGGGGGCGAAGTACGAGCAGTACTTC
NA | TRBJ1-3 | NA | TRBV7-6 | CASSFPGFGNTIYF | TGTGCCAGCAGCTTCCCGGGGTTCGGAAACACCATATATTTT
TRBD2 | TRBJ2-3 | once | TRBV11-2 | CASSRLQGLAVTDTQYF | TGTGCCAGCAGTCGACTACAGGGACTAGCGGTCACAGATACGCAGTATTTT
NA | TRBJ1-4 | NA | TRBV6-6 | CASRQNDIRRELFF | TGTGCCAGCAGACAAAACGACATCCGAAGGGAACTGTTTTTT
NA | TRBJ2-7 | NA | TRBV6-5 | CASSSAGTSYEQYF | TGTGCCAGCAGTTCAGCGGGGACATCCTACGAGCAGTACTTC
NA | TRBJ1-5 | NA | TRBV18 | CASSLTGGNQPQHF | TGTGCCAGCTCACTAACAGGTGGCAATCAGCCCCAGCATTTT
NA | TRBJ1-1 | NA | TRBV6-5 | CASSYGDTTEAFF | TGTGCCAGCAGTTACGGGGACACCACTGAAGCTTTCTTT
NA | TRBJ1-5 | NA | TRBV18 | CASSPQGNNQPQHF | TGTGCCAGCTCACCACAGGGGAACAATCAGCCCCAGCATTTT
NA | TRBJ2-3 | NA | TRBV2 | CASRKVADTQYF | TGTGCCAGCAGGAAAGTCGCAGATACGCAGTATTTT
NA | TRBJ1-4 | once | TRBV7-9 | CASRGQDEKLFF | TGTGCCAGCAGGGGGCAGGATGAAAAACTGTTTTTT
NA | TRBJ1-5 | NA | TRBV6-1 | CASSDNRVLISGNQPQHF | TGTGCCAGCAGTGATAACAGGGTCTTGATTTCAGGCAATCAGCCCCAGCATTTT
NA | TRBJ1-5 | NA | TRBV18 | CASSPRSGDSNQPQHF | TGTGCCAGCTCACCACGCTCCGGGGATAGCAATCAGCCCCAGCATTTT
TRBD1 | TRBJ2-3 | NA | TRBV6-5 | CASKKQGVPTDTQYF | TGTGCCAGTAAAAAACAGGGGGTACCCACAGATACGCAGTATTTT
NA | TRBJ2-2 | NA | TRBV5-1 | CASSLAVREVGELFF | TGCGCCAGCAGCTTGGCCGTTAGGGAGGTCGGGGAGCTGTTTTTT
TRBD2 | TRBJ2-7 | NA | TRBV5-1 | CASSPLTSGSSYEQYF | TGCGCCAGCAGCCCTCTGACTAGCGGGAGCTCCTACGAGCAGTACTTC